Included here is one TCR beta chain sequence, with context. The sample is drawn from a study of blood T cell repertoires in COVID-19. Study summary: COVID-19 samples collected from the United States, Italy and Spain covered acute and convalescent phases. From T cells, B-cell-depleted T cells, or PBMCs came the material, which was cDNA or gDNA.

For recovered donors of Cohort 3, there were two negative PCRs, clearance, or symptom resolution. This CDR3 comprises 16 residues. Between the trimmed V and J ends, which lost 2 bases and 6 bases, there was a span of 18 bases. CDR1 SGHVS and CDR2 FNYEAQ come from the germline V gene. TCRdb keeps only in-frame clones here, not all; method: immunoSEQ multiplex PCR. The profile covers over 120,000 clones, with around 86% appearing a single time and more than 3.5% taken by the ten largest. This TCR was recovered from a man aged 45 to 65 who had recovered from COVID-19. This sequence joins TRBV7-6 and TRBJ2-3, with D possibly being TRBD2 (7 bases). The sequenced material came from PBMCs or T cells enriched from blood (not recorded which). The CDR3 here is CASSLILGGGADTQYF. CDR3 sequence (DNA): TGTGCCAGCAGCTTAATCCTGGGGGGGGGCGCCGATACGCAGTATTTT.